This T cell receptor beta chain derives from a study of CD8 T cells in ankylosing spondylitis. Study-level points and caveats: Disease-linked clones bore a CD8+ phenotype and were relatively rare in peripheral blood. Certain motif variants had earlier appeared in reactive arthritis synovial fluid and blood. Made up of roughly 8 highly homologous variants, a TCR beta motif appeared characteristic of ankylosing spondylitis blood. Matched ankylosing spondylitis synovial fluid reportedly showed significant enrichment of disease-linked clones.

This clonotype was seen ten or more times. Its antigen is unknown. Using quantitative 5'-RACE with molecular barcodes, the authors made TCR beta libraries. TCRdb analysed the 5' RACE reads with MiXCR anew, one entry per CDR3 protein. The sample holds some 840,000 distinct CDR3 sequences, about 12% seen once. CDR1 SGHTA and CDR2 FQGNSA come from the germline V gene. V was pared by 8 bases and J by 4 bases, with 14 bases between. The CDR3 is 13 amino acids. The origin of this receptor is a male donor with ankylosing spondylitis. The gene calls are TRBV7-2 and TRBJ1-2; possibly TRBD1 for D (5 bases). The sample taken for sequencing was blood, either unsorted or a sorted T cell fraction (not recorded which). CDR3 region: CASGEGQGYGYTF. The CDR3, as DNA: TGTGCCAGCGGCGAGGGGCAGGGCTATGGCTACACCTTC.